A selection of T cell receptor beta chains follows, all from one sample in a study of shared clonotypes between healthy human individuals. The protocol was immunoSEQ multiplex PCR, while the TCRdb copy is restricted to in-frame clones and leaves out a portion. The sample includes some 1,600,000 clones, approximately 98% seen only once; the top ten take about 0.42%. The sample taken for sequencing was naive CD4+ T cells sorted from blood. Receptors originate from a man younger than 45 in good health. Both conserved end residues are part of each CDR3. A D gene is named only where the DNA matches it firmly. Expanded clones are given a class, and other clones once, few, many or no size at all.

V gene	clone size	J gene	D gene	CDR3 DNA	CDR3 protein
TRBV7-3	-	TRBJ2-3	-	TGTGCCAGCAGCTTAACGTTCGGTGCAGATACGCAGTATTTT	CASSLTFGADTQYF
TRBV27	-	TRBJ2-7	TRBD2	TGTGCCAGCAAAATCTTTAGCGGGGGGCCCTCCCACGAGCAGTACTTC	CASKIFSGGPSHEQYF
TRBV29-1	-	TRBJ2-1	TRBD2	TGCAGCGTGACGGGGACTAGTCATTACAATGAGCAGTTCTTC	CSVTGTSHYNEQFF
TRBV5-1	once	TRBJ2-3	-	TGCGCCAGCAGCTTGGAACAGGTAACAGATACGCAGTATTTT	CASSLEQVTDTQYF
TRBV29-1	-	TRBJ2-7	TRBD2	TGCAGCGGGCTAGCGGGACCCTCCTACGAGCAGTACTTC	CSGLAGPSYEQYF
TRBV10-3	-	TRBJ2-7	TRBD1	TGTGCCATCAGTGGGTACCGGGACAGGGGGCTAAACGAGCAGTACTTC	CAISGYRDRGLNEQYF
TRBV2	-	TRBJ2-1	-	TGTGCCAGCAGTGCATGGAGCTCCTACAATGAGCAGTTCTTC	CASSAWSSYNEQFF
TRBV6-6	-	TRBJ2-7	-	TGTGCCAGTCGGGGGAGAACAACAGGGAGGGACGAGCAGTACTTC	CASRGRTTGRDEQYF
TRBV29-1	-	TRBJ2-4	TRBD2	TGCAGCGGCATGGCCACTAGCGACATTCAGTACTTC	CSGMATSDIQYF
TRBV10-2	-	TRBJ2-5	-	TGCGCCAGCAGGGAGACGGTTTACCAAGAGACCCAGTACTTC	CASRETVYQETQYF
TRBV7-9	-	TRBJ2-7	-	TGTGCCAGCAGCTTTTCGAGTTACGAGCAGTACTTC	CASSFSSYEQYF
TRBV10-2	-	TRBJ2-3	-	TGCGCCAGCAGTGAGTCTGGACATACGCAGTATTTT	CASSESGHTQYF
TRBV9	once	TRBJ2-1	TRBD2	TGTGCCAGCAGCATTAGCGGGGTTACCTACAATGAGCAGTTCTTC	CASSISGVTYNEQFF
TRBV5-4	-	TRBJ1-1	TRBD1	TGTGCCAGCAGCGATCCCACGGGACAGGGCCTCTTAGCTTTCTTT	CASSDPTGQGLLAFF
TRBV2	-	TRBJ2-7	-	TGTGCCGGGGCGAGCAGCTACGAGCAGTACTTC	CAGASSYEQYF
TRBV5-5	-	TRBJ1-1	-	TGTGCCAGCAGCTTGGAGGCGATGGAAGTCACTGAAGCTTTCTTT	CASSLEAMEVTEAFF
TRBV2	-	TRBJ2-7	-	TGTGCCAGCAGTGACGGCCCCCGCGAGCAGTACTTC	CASSDGPREQYF
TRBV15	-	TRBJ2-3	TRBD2	TGTGCCACCAGCAGAGATAGGTCTCGGGGGGGCGCAGATACGCAGTATTTT	CATSRDRSRGGADTQYF
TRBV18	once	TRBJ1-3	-	TGTGCCAGCTCACCAGAGATCGTGAGAAACACCATATATTTT	CASSPEIVRNTIYF
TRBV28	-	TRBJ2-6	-	TGTGCCAGCAGTTTTAGTCCCGGGAGAAAACTCTCTGGGGCCAACGTCCTGACTTTC	CASSFSPGRKLSGANVLTF
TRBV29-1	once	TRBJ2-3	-	TGCAGCGTTTGGGGGGTTGGCACAGATACGCAGTATTTT	CSVWGVGTDTQYF
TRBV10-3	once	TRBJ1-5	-	TGTGCCATCAGTGAGTCCGAGGATCAGCCCCAGCATTTT	CAISESEDQPQHF
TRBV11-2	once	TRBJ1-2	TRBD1	TGTGCCAGCAGAACCAATCCGGGACAGGGAATCGGGAACTATGGCTACACCTTC	CASRTNPGQGIGNYGYTF
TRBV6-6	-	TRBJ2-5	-	TGTGCCGCCCGCCCGGGGCCCCCGCTTCAAGAGACCCAGTACTTC	CAARPGPPLQETQYF
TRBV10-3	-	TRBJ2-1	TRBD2	TGTGCCATCTCCGGGACTAGCGGGACGCCTGAGCAGTTCTTC	CAISGTSGTPEQFF
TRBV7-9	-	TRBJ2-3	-	TGTGCCAGCACCCTAGCCCCGGTTGTGACAGATACGCAGTATTTT	CASTLAPVVTDTQYF
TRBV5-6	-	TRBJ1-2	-	TGTGCCAGCAGCTTGGTCTTCTCGGGGGCGGACTATGGCTACACCTTC	CASSLVFSGADYGYTF
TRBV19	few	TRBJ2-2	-	TGTGCCAGTAGTCCCCAGGACGTCGCGAACACCGGGGAGCTGTTTTTT	CASSPQDVANTGELFF
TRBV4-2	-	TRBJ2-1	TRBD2	TGTGCCAGCAGCCGGGGACTATTCAATGAGCAGTTCTTC	CASSRGLFNEQFF
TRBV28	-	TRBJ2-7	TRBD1	TGTGCCAGCAGTTTTCCGGGACAGGGTTCCTACGAGCAGTACTTC	CASSFPGQGSYEQYF
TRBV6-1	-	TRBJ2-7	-	TGTGCCAGCAGTGACTTAGGACAGAAAGGCGAGCAGTACTTC	CASSDLGQKGEQYF
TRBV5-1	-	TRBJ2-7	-	TGCGCCAGCAGCCCGGGGGCCGGGACGTCCTACGAGCAGTACTTC	CASSPGAGTSYEQYF
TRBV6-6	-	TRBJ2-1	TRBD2	TGTGCCAGCAGTAACCTAGCGGGAGCCTACAATGAGCAGTTCTTC	CASSNLAGAYNEQFF
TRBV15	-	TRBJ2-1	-	TGTGCCACCAGCGCCGGCCTAGTCTATGAGCAGTTCTTC	CATSAGLVYEQFF
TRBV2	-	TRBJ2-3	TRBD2	TGTGCCAGCTCCGGGACTAGCGGGGATCCCTCGGCAGATACGCAGTATTTT	CASSGTSGDPSADTQYF
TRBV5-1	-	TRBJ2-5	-	TGCGCCAGCAGCCACCCGGCGGGCAGCACCAAAGAGACCCAGTACTTC	CASSHPAGSTKETQYF
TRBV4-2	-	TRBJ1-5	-	TGTGCCAGCCGGCCGGGGACCCTCCACTCTGGCAATCAGCCCCAGCATTTT	CASRPGTLHSGNQPQHF
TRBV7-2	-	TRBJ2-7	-	TGTGCCAGCAGCTCGACTAATTACGAGCAGTACTTC	CASSSTNYEQYF
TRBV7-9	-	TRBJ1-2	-	TGTGCCAGCAGCTTAGCGGGGGAAAGGAGTGGCTACACCTTC	CASSLAGERSGYTF
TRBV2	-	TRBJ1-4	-	TGTGCCAGCAGTGACGAAGTGGGAGGTGAAAAACTGTTTTTT	CASSDEVGGEKLFF
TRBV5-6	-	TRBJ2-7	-	TGTGCCAGCAGCTTGGCACGACGGATCTACGAGCAGTACTTC	CASSLARRIYEQYF
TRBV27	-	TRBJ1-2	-	TGTGCCAGCAGCTTACAGGGAGACTATGGCTACACCTTC	CASSLQGDYGYTF
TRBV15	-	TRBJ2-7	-	TGTGCCACCAGCAGAGCGGGGGGCGGCTACGAGCAGTACTTC	CATSRAGGGYEQYF
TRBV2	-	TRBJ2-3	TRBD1	TGTGCCAGCTCCTCCTGGGGGACAGGGGAATTAGATACGCAGTATTTT	CASSSWGTGELDTQYF
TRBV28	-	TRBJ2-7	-	-	CASSSSGGPIYEQYF
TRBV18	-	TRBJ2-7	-	TGTGCCAGCTCAACTGTATACGAGCAGTACTTC	CASSTVYEQYF
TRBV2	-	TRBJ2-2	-	TGTGCCAGCAGTGAAGCCTTTGCAGGCGGGGAGCTGTTTTTT	CASSEAFAGGELFF
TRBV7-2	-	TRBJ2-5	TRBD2	TGTGCCAGCAGCCCCTGGACTAGCGGGCGGGAGACCCAGTACTTC	CASSPWTSGRETQYF
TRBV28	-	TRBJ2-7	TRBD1	TGTGCCAGCAGTTGGAACAGGGGTATATACGAGCAGTACTTC	CASSWNRGIYEQYF
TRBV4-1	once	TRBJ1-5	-	TGCGCCAGCAGCCAAGCGACAGCTACCAATCAGCCCCAGCATTTT	CASSQATATNQPQHF